The clone carrying this T cell receptor beta chain was found once. This sample is part of a study of blood T cell repertoires in COVID-19. Across the study: Sources were T cells, B-cell-depleted T cells, or PBMCs; the material itself was cDNA or gDNA.

This CDR3 has 17 amino acids. Per germline, CDR1 SGHNT and CDR2 YENEEA. V lost 5 bases to trimming and J lost 4 bases; unmatched junction nucleotides: 10. Study processing details: Estimates of nucleated cell counts were drawn from the amplification of reference gene primers. TCRdb's table, derived via immunoSEQ multiplex PCR, lists solely in-frame clones and lacks some. The V and J calls and clone size come from that table; D and trimming were worked out from the DNA. The repertoire has about 160,000 clones, about four fifths of them found once; the top ten carry 18%. Recruitment covered about 25 US areas and drew participants whose ages spanned roughly 18 to 90 years. Donors in Cohort 3 counted as recovered after two negative PCRs, clearance, or symptom resolution.

This TCR was recovered from a man aged 55 to 70 who had recovered from COVID-19. This rearrangement joins TRBV11-3 to TRBJ2-5, with 13 positions matching TRBD2. The source material was PBMCs or T cells enriched from blood (not recorded which). CDR3: CASSRGLAGDRLETQYF. CDR3 bases: TGTGCCAGCAGCCGAGGACTAGCGGGGGATCGTCTAGAGACCCAGTACTTC.